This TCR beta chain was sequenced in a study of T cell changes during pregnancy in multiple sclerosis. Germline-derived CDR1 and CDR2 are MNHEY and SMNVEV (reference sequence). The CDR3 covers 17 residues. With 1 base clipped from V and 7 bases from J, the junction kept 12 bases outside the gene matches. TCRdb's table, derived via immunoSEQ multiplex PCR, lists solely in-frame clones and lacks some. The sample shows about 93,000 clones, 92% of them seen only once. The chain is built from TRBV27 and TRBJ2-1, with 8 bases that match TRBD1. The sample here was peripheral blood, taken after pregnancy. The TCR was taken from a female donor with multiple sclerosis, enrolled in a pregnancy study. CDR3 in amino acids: CASSLFFRAGGRNEQFF. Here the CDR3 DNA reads TGTGCCAGCAGTTTATTCTTCAGGGCAGGGGGCCGGAATGAGCAGTTCTTC.